The present entry profiles one T cell receptor (beta chain) with its context. As yet, its antigen is unknown. UMI-labeled 5' RACE TRB cDNA libraries were prepared from the cells. TCRdb reprocessed the 5' RACE reads, with one entry per CDR3 protein and no DNA. In all, the sample yields about 51,000 distinct CDR3 sequences. Germline CDR1 is LGHNA and CDR2 is YNFKEQ. The CDR3 spans 15 residues. This sample is drawn from a study of CXCR3-negative and CXCR3-positive naive CD8 T cells. Study-wide context: Libraries each contributed about 1.5 +/- 0.3 million TRB reads, for about 135 million in total.

Findings of the study overall: Whereas both naive subsets had comparably high diversity, memory CD8+ cells had much lower diversity. CXCR3-positive naive cells carried more hydrophobic TRB CDR3s than CXCR3-negative ones.

This chain links TRBV4-2 with TRBJ1-5. This clonotype was obtained from a human donor in good health. Some clones in this sample may be carry-over from other donors' samples. Sequenced input: naive CXCR3+ CD8+ T cells from blood. Noted subset: CD45RO-CCR7+CD27+CD95- naive CD8+ T cells expressing CXCR3 (TNR3+). The CDR3: CASSQDSASNQPQHF.